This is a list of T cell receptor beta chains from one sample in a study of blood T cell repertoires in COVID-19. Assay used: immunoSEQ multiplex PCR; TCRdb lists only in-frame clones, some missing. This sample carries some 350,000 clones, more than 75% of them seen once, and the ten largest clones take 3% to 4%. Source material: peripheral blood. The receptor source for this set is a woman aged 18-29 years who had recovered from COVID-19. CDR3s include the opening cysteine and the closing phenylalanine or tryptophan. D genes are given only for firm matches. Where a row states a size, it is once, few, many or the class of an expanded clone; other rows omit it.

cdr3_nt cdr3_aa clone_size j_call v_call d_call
TGTGCCAGCAGTTATGGCGGGAGCGAGTACAATGAGCAGTTCTTC CASSYGGSEYNEQFF - TRBJ2-1 TRBV6-5 TRBD2
TGTGCCAGCAGCTTAGAAAGCGGGAGGGCCCGCACAGATACGCAGTATTTT CASSLESGRARTDTQYF once TRBJ2-3 TRBV11-3 TRBD2
TGTGCCAGCTCGCTCCGACAGGGAAATCCCACAGATACGCAGTATTTT CASSLRQGNPTDTQYF - TRBJ2-3 TRBV18 TRBD1
TGTGCCAGCAGCCCACCGGGACAGGACAACAATGAGCAGTTCTTC CASSPPGQDNNEQFF - TRBJ2-1 TRBV7-9 TRBD1
TGTGCCAGCAGCTCTGCAGGGACTGGAAACACCATATATTTT CASSSAGTGNTIYF - TRBJ1-3 TRBV7-6 -
TGCGCCAGCAGCCCCGGGACTAGCGGGTTGAACACCGGGGAGCTGTTTTTT CASSPGTSGLNTGELFF - TRBJ2-2 TRBV4-3 TRBD2
TGTGCCAGCAGCTTAGCGAACAGGATCTCTGGAAACACCATATATTTT CASSLANRISGNTIYF - TRBJ1-3 TRBV7-8 -
TGTGCCAGCAGCCTCAGGGAGAACACTGAAGCTTTCTTT CASSLRENTEAFF once TRBJ1-1 TRBV3-1/TRBV3-2 -
TGTGCCAGCAGCTTAGGCTCCAATCGGGAGACCCAGTACTTC CASSLGSNRETQYF - TRBJ2-5 TRBV7-2 -
TGTGCCAGCAGCTTAGTCCCTAGCGGGAGGGAGAATGAGCAGTTCTTC CASSLVPSGRENEQFF - TRBJ2-1 TRBV7-2 TRBD2
TGCGCCAGCAGCTTGGCCGAGACAGGGAGTGAAAAACTGTTTTTT CASSLAETGSEKLFF - TRBJ1-4 TRBV5-1 TRBD1
TGCGCCAGCAGCCAAGATATGGGAGGGGTAAACACTGAAGCTTTCTTT CASSQDMGGVNTEAFF - TRBJ1-1 TRBV4-1 -
TGTGCCAGCAGCTTGTTTACAGGGGGCTATAGGGAATCACCCCTCCACTTT CASSLFTGGYRESPLHF - TRBJ1-6 TRBV5-4 TRBD1
TGTGCCAGCAGTTACCCGGTCCGGGGATCTAATGAAAAACTGTTTTTT CASSYPVRGSNEKLFF - TRBJ1-4 TRBV6-5 -
TGTGCCAGCAGCCCCCTACTAGCGAACAATGAGCAGTTCTTC CASSPLLANNEQFF - TRBJ2-1 TRBV27 TRBD2
TGCGCCAGCAGCCAAGGTACAGGTACCTATGGCTACACCTTC CASSQGTGTYGYTF - TRBJ1-2 TRBV4-3 -
TGTGCCAGCTCGGCGGGGGGGTCCTACAATGAGCAGTTCTTC CASSAGGSYNEQFF - TRBJ2-1 TRBV27 TRBD2
TGTGCCAGCAGGTCCGGGACTAGAGGAAACACCATATATTTT CASRSGTRGNTIYF once TRBJ1-3 TRBV7-9 -
TGTGCCAGTAGTCGGAAAGGGGACACTGAAGCTTTCTTT CASSRKGDTEAFF once TRBJ1-1 TRBV19 -
TGCGCCAGCAGCCAAGAGCTGGGCGGGGCTATCGCAGATACGCAGTATTTT CASSQELGGAIADTQYF - TRBJ2-3 TRBV4-3 -
TGTGCCACTTTACCCGGTTTTAACTATGGCTACACCTTC CATLPGFNYGYTF - TRBJ1-2 TRBV19 -
TGTGCCAGTAGTCCCTCCCCGGACAGGGGGGGAGATCAGCCCCAGCATTTT CASSPSPDRGGDQPQHF - TRBJ1-5 TRBV19 TRBD1
TGTGCCACCAGCAGAGATATTAAGCAGCGGCGAAACTCCTACAATGAGCAGTTCTTC CATSRDIKQRRNSYNEQFF - TRBJ2-1 TRBV15 -
TGCGCCAGCAGCGGGGGTGGGGGCGCTGAGGGGTACAATGAGCAGTTCTTC CASSGGGGAEGYNEQFF - TRBJ2-1 TRBV5-1 -
TGTGCCAGCAGTTTGGGGCTAGGACTAGCGGAGATTAACACCGGGGAGCTGTTTTTT CASSLGLGLAEINTGELFF - TRBJ2-2 TRBV27 TRBD2
TGTGCTAGTGGTTTGGTACTCGGCAATCAGCCCCAGCATTTT CASGLVLGNQPQHF - TRBJ1-5 TRBV12-5 -
TGTGCCAGCAGCACAGGGGGTGACTATGGCTACACCTTC CASSTGGDYGYTF - TRBJ1-2 TRBV7-9 TRBD1
TGCGCCAGCAGCCAAGATGGCGGGACCAACACCGGGGAGCTGTTTTTT CASSQDGGTNTGELFF - TRBJ2-2 TRBV4-3 -
TGCGCCAGCAGCTTGGTCCATACACTAGCGGGAGGGGAAGATACGCAGTATTTT CASSLVHTLAGGEDTQYF - TRBJ2-3 TRBV5-1 TRBD2
TGTGCCAGCGGGGACAGGGGGCTTTTGGAAAAACTGTTTTTT CASGDRGLLEKLFF - TRBJ1-4 TRBV2 TRBD1
TGTGCCAGCTCACCCCTCACAGGGGAGGCTGAAGCTTTCTTT CASSPLTGEAEAFF - TRBJ1-1 TRBV18 TRBD1
TGTGCCAGCAGTTTGAGGGGGCTGAGCACTGAAGCTTTCTTT CASSLRGLSTEAFF - TRBJ1-1 TRBV27 TRBD1
TGTGCCAGTAGATCAAATCGCGGAAACACCGGGGAGCTGTTTTTT CASRSNRGNTGELFF - TRBJ2-2 TRBV19 -
TGTGCCAGCAGCTTGGCAGGGAATCAGCCCCAGCATTTT CASSLAGNQPQHF - TRBJ1-5 TRBV5-8 -
TGTGCCAGCAGCTTTGGAGCAAGCTTGAACACTGAAGCTTTCTTT CASSFGASLNTEAFF - TRBJ1-1 TRBV7-9 -
TGTGCCAGCAGCTTGAGCGGGAGGGTTTACAATGAGCAGTTCTTC CASSLSGRVYNEQFF - TRBJ2-1 TRBV7-6 TRBD2
TGTGCCAGCAGCCCTCGACAGGGTTTGAACACTGAAGCTTTCTTT CASSPRQGLNTEAFF - TRBJ1-1 TRBV11-2 TRBD1
TGTGCCGCTAATGCGGGACCCATGAGGGAAAAACTGTTTTTT CAANAGPMREKLFF - TRBJ1-4 TRBV30 -
TGTGCCAGTAGTAGTAGGGGGGGAGAGACCCAGTACTTC CASSSRGGETQYF once TRBJ2-5 TRBV19 -
TGTGCCAGCAGCCAAGCAGTTAGCGGGAGGAGTCAGGGCATTCAGTACTTC CASSQAVSGRSQGIQYF - TRBJ2-4 TRBV14 TRBD2
TGTGCCAGCAGCTTCGTTTTAGCGGGAGGCTACAATGAGCAGTTCTTC CASSFVLAGGYNEQFF - TRBJ2-1 TRBV7-9 TRBD2
TGTGCCAGCAGCCGCACAGGGGGCGTCACTGAAGCTTTCTTT CASSRTGGVTEAFF - TRBJ1-1 TRBV7-2 TRBD1
TGTGCCAGCAGCAGACAGGGGCTGGGAAAACTGTTTTTT CASSRQGLGKLFF - TRBJ1-4 TRBV5-6 TRBD1
TGTGCCACCAGTGATCCACAGGGGGCGAAAGAGACCCAGTACTTC CATSDPQGAKETQYF - TRBJ2-5 TRBV24-1 TRBD1
TGTGCCAGCAGTCCGGGTGTGGCGGGGGACACCATATATTTT CASSPGVAGDTIYF - TRBJ1-3 TRBV27 -
TGTGCCAGCAGCGTAATAGATACGCAGTATTTT CASSVIDTQYF - TRBJ2-3 TRBV11-3 -
TGTGCCAGCAGCGCCCCAAGGGGGATGTACGGGGAGCTGTTTTTT CASSAPRGMYGELFF - TRBJ2-2 TRBV11-3 -
TGTGCCAGCAGCTACCAGGGTGGGCCCCAGCATTTT CASSYQGGPQHF - TRBJ1-5 TRBV7-2 -
TGTGCCAGCAGTCCAGACAGGGGATTAACCGGGGAGCTGTTTTTT CASSPDRGLTGELFF - TRBJ2-2 TRBV2 TRBD1
TGTGCCAGCAGCCGCCCACCGACAGCCTCTGGAAACACCATATATTTT CASSRPPTASGNTIYF - TRBJ1-3 TRBV7-9 -
TGTGCCAGCAGCGTGGAGGAGGGCAATCAGCCCCAGCATTTT CASSVEEGNQPQHF - TRBJ1-5 TRBV9 -
TGTGCCAGCAGTAGAGGTTTTTCGGGGACTGAAGCTTTCTTT CASSRGFSGTEAFF - TRBJ1-1 TRBV27 -
TGTGCCAGCAGCCTTTACTCCATGAACACTGAAGCTTTCTTT CASSLYSMNTEAFF - TRBJ1-1 TRBV3-1/TRBV3-2 -
TGTGCCTGGAGTCGGTTGACTAGCGGGGCAAATGAGCAGTTCTTC CAWSRLTSGANEQFF - TRBJ2-1 TRBV30 TRBD2
TGCGCCAGCAGCCATTTAGTAGTCCATTTGTATCCGAACACTGAAGCTTTCTTT CASSHLVVHLYPNTEAFF - TRBJ1-1 TRBV4-3 -
TGCGCCAGCAGCCGGACTAGCGGATACAATGAGCAGTTCTTC CASSRTSGYNEQFF - TRBJ2-1 TRBV5-1 TRBD2
TGTGCCAGCAGTGCCGGAACTAGCGGGCCCAATGAGCAGTTCTTC CASSAGTSGPNEQFF few TRBJ2-1 TRBV6-4 TRBD2
TGCGCCAGCGGGACAGGGGGATCAGATACGCAGTATTTT CASGTGGSDTQYF - TRBJ2-3 TRBV4-3 TRBD1
TGTGCCAGCATGGAGGGGGGGCTCCACACAGATACGCAGTATTTT CASMEGGLHTDTQYF - TRBJ2-3 TRBV6-5 -
TGTGCCAGCAGCGTGGAGAGGACTAGCGGAAACAATGAGCAGTTCTTC CASSVERTSGNNEQFF - TRBJ2-1 TRBV9 TRBD2